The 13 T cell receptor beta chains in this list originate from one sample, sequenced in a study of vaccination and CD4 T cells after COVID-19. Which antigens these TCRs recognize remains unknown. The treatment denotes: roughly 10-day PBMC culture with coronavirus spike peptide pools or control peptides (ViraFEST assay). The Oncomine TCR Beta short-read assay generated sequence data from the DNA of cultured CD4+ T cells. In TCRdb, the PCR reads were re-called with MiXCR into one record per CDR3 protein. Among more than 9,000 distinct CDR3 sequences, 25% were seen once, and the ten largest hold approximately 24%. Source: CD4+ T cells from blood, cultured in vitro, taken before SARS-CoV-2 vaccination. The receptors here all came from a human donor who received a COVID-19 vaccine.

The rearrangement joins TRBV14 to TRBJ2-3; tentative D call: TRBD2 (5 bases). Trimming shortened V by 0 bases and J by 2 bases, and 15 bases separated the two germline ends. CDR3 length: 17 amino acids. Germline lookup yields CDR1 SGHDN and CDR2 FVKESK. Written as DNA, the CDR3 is TGTGCCAGCAGCCAAGATCGGGAAGGTAGGGCCACAGATACGCAGTATTTT. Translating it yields CASSQDREGRATDTQYF.

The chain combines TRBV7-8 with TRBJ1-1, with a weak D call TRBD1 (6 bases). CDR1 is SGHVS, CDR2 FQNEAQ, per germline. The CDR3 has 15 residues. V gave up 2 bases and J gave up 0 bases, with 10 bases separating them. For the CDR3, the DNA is TGTGCCAGCAGCTTATTGGGACATATGAACACTGAAGCTTTCTTT. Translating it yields CASSLLGHMNTEAFF.

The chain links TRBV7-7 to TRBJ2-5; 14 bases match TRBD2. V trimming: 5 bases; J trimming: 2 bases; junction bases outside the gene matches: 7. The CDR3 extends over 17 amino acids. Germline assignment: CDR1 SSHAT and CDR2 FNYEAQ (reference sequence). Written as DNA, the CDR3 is TGTGCCAGCAGCCTCCATAGACTAGCGGGGGGGCAAGAGACCCAGTACTTC. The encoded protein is CASSLHRLAGGQETQYF. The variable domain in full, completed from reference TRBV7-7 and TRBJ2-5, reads GAGVSQSPRYKVTKRGQDVTLRCDPISSHATLYWYQQALGQGPEFLTYFNYEAQPDKSGLPSDRFSAERPEGSISTLTIQRTEQRDSAMYRCASSLHRLAGGQETQYFGPGTRLLVL.

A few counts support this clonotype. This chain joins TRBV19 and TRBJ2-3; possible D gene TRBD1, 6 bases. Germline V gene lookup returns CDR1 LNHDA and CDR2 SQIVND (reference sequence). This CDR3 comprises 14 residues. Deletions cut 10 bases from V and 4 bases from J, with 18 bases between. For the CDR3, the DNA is TGTGCCACCAGCCGGGACAATGAGGCAGATACGCAGTATTTT. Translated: CATSRDNEADTQYF.

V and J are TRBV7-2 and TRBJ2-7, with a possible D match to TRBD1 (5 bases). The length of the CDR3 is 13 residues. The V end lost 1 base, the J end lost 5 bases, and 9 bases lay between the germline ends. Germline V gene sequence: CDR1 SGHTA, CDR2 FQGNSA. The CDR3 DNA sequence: TGTGCCAGCAGCTTAGGGACACAAGACGAGCAGTACTTC. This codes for CASSLGTQDEQYF.

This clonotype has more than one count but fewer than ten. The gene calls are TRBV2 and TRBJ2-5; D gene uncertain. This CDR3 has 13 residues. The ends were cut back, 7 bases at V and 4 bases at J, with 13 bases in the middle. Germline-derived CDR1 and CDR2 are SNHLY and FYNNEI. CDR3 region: CASNLAPSETQYF. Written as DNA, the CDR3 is TGTGCCAGCAACCTGGCACCATCAGAGACCCAGTACTTC.

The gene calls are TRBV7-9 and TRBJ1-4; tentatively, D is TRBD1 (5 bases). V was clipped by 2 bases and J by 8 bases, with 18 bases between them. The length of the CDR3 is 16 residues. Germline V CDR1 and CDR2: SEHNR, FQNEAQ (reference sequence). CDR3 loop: CASSLIGKRGREKLFF. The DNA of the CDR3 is TGTGCCAGCAGCTTAATTGGGAAGAGGGGACGAGAAAAACTGTTTTTT.

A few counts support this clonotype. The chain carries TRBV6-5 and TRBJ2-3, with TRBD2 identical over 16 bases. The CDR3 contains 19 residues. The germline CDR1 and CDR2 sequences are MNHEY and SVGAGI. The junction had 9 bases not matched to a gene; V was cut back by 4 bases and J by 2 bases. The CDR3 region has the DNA TGTGCCAGCAGTTCGGGACTAGCGGGGGGGCCGGGTCTCACAGATACGCAGTATTTT. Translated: CASSSGLAGGPGLTDTQYF.

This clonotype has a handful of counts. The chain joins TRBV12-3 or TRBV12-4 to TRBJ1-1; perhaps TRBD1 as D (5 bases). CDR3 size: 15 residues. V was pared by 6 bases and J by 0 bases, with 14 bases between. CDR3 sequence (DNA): TGTGCCAGCAGCCCAATGGGACTTATGAACACTGAAGCTTTCTTT. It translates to CASSPMGLMNTEAFF.

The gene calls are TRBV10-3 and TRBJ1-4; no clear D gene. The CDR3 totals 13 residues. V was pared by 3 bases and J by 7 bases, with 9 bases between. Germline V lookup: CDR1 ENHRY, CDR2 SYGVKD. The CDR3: CAISDRLSEKLFF. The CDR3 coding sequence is TGTGCCATCAGTGACAGGCTAAGTGAAAAACTGTTTTTT.

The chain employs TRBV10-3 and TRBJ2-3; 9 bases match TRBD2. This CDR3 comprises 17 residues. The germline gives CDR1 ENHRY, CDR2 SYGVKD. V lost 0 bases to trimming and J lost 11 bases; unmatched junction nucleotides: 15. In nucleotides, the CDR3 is TGTGCCATCAGTGAGTCAGCTGGGACTAGCCCCTCTCATGTGCAGTATTTT. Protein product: CAISESAGTSPSHVQYF.

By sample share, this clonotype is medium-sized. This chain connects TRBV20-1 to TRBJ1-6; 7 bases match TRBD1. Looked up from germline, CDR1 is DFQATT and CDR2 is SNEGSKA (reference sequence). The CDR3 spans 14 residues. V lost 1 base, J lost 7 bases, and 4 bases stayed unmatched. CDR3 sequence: CSARGDSFNSPLHF. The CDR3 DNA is TGCAGTGCTAGAGGGGACAGCTTCAATTCACCCCTCCACTTT.

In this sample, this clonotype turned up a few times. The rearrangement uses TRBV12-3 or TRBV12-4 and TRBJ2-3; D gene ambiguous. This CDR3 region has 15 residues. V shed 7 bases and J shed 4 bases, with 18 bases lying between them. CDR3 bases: TGTGCCAGCACCCATGGTGGGGTATTCGCAGATACGCAGTATTTT. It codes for CASTHGGVFADTQYF.